What follows are 20 T cell receptor beta chains derived from one specimen sequenced in a study of T cell repertoires in cytomegalovirus infection (dated by TCRdb to the late 2010s). These TCRs are of unknown antigen specificity. Per the publication, the treatment or condition label means: in vitro stimulation with specific CMV peptide epitopes to enrich CMV-specific T cells. Sequencing instrument: Illumina HiSeq 1500. The public reads were reanalyzed by TCRdb: fastp trimming at Q25, MiXCR alignment, in-frame beta chains only. Each CDR3 protein gets just one entry, which takes the most common genes and DNA from the rows behind it. Present in this sample are roughly 920,000 distinct CDR3 sequences, around 30% of which were seen just once. The ten largest clones take up over 13% of the sample. The source was cultured CD8+ T cells from PBMCs, collected from culture after CMV antigen stimulation. The origin of the receptors is a human donor in good health (CMV status not recorded). Some clones in this sample may be carry-over from other donors' samples.

This clonotype has only one observation. The CDR3 loop reads CASSINAGGPDIQYF. The DNA of the CDR3 is TGTGCCAGTAGTATAAACGCGGGGGGGCCGGACATTCAGTACTTC. The V call is TRBV19, the J call TRBJ2-4; the match to TRBD2 covers 9 bases. Germline V gene data show CDR1 as LNHDA and CDR2 as SQIVND (reference sequence). The J segment lost 8 bases and the V segment lost 2 bases, leaving 7 bases of the junction unmatched. This CDR3 region has 15 residues.

The CDR3 region has the DNA TGCGCCAGCAGCCAAGATCCCGGGTGGGCTAGTCTCGATACGCAGTATTTT. Translating it yields CASSQDPGWASLDTQYF. This sequence joins TRBV4-3 and TRBJ2-3, with D unresolved. The V and J ends lost 0 bases and 6 bases respectively, with 19 bases between them. Germline V lookup: CDR1 LGHNA, CDR2 YSLEER. This CDR3 has 17 residues.

V is TRBV6-1 and J is TRBJ1-4; possible D gene TRBD1, 5 bases. This CDR3 comprises 14 residues. Germline-derived CDR1 and CDR2 are MNHNS and SASEGT. Trimming took off 1 base at V and 5 bases at J, with 8 bases between the two ends. CDR3 DNA: TGTGCCAGCAGTGAAGGCCAGGGAAATGAAAAACTGTTTTTT. Protein sequence: CASSEGQGNEKLFF.

The chain links TRBV4-2 to TRBJ1-5; the match to TRBD1 covers 7 bases. CDR3 length: 17 residues. Germline V gives CDR1 LGHNA, CDR2 YNFKEQ. After removal of 1 base from V and 0 bases from J, the junction contained 6 bases not matched to a gene. The CDR3 DNA follows: TGTGCCAGCAGCCAAGGGGACAGAGCATATAGCAATCAGCCCCAGCATTTT. This encodes CASSQGDRAYSNQPQHF.

The V and J genes are TRBV15 and TRBJ2-1, with D possibly matching TRBD1 (6 bases). CDR3 length: 14 amino acids. The germline gives CDR1 LNHNV, CDR2 YYDKDF (reference sequence). Deletions cut 1 base from V and 4 bases from J, with 8 bases between. CDR3 sequence: CATSRGTVYNEQFF. CDR3 DNA sequence: TGTGCCACCAGCAGAGGGACAGTGTACAATGAGCAGTTCTTC.

This chain joins TRBV14 and TRBJ1-5; D gene ambiguous. V lost 0 bases and J lost 8, with 8 bases in between. This CDR3 has 13 residues. Per the germline V gene, CDR1 is SGHDN and CDR2 is FVKESK. CDR3 protein: CASSQDGIEPQHF. CDR3 sequence (DNA): TGTGCCAGCAGCCAAGACGGCATTGAGCCCCAGCATTTT.

The chain recombines TRBV25-1 with TRBJ2-1; the D is unclear. The CDR3 runs to 16 residues. V was cut by 0 bases and J by 4 bases, with 13 bases left in between. Germline V gene sequence: CDR1 MGHDK, CDR2 SYGVNS. CDR3 loop: CASSEYATLGYNEQFF. In nucleotides, the CDR3 is TGTGCCAGCAGTGAATACGCGACCCTCGGGTACAATGAGCAGTTCTTC.

This clonotype has ten or more counts. This chain connects TRBV7-8 to TRBJ1-5; D may be TRBD1 (6 bases). This CDR3 is 14 amino acids long. Germline loops: CDR1 SGHVS, CDR2 FQNEAQ. Trimming cost V 1 base and J 6 bases, with 10 bases left between them. The CDR3 region has the DNA TGTGCCAGCAGCTTAGGAGGGGGGTTTCAGCCCCAGCATTTT. It encodes CASSLGGGFQPQHF.

This clonotype was observed a handful of times. The J gene is TRBJ1-2, the V gene TRBV19; D may be TRBD1 (6 bases). The CDR3 is made up of 18 amino acids. V was trimmed by 5 bases and J by 6 bases, leaving 28 bases between them. Germline V lookup: CDR1 LNHDA, CDR2 SQIVND (reference sequence). The CDR3: CASSRGTTHRDDRNGYTF. The CDR3 nucleotides are TGTGCCAGTAGTCGGGGTACGACACACAGGGATGATCGGAATGGCTACACCTTC.

V usage is TRBV27 and J usage is TRBJ2-3, with D possibly being TRBD2 (7 bases). Trimming cost V 3 bases and J 2 bases, with 18 bases left between them. Germline V gene lookup returns CDR1 MNHEY and CDR2 SMNVEV (reference sequence). This CDR3 comprises 17 residues. DNA of the CDR3: TGTGCCAGCAGTTTCTCCCGCGCGGGGGCTAACACAGATACGCAGTATTTT. Amino acid sequence: CASSFSRAGANTDTQYF.

The chain recombines TRBV10-3 with TRBJ1-6; D remains unclear. The CDR3 is 13 amino acids. V lost 6 bases and J 14 bases, leaving 17 bases between the germline ends. Germline V gene data show CDR1 as ENHRY and CDR2 as SYGVKD. The chain's CDR3 is CAIRETLEGALHF. CDR3 in DNA: TGTGCCATCAGGGAGACTCTCGAGGGAGCCCTCCACTTT.

The V call is TRBV6-5, the J call TRBJ1-1; D unresolved. The V end lost 2 bases, the J end lost 7 bases, and 17 bases lay between the germline ends. From germline, CDR1 is MNHEY and CDR2 SVGAGI. The CDR3 contains 15 residues. CDR3 sequence reads: CASSYDEIRTDEAFF. CDR3 DNA: TGTGCCAGCAGTTACGACGAGATTCGGACGGATGAAGCTTTCTTT.

This clonotype occurred a few times. The chain recombines TRBV5-8 with TRBJ1-1; D gene unclear. Germline V gene lookup returns CDR1 SGHTS and CDR2 YDEGEE. Trimming left V 4 bases short and J 0 bases short, with 10 bases between. The CDR3 spans 14 residues. The CDR3 DNA reads as TGTGCCAGCAGCCCGACGTACATGAACACTGAAGCTTTCTTT. It translates to CASSPTYMNTEAFF.

This clonotype was seen a handful of times. The rearrangement joins TRBV28 to TRBJ1-2; weak D call: TRBD1 (5 bases). In germline, CDR1 is MDHEN, CDR2 SYDVKM. V was shortened by 7 bases and J by 8 bases, with 23 bases between the two germline ends. The CDR3 length is 15 residues. CDR3 sequence (DNA): TGTGCCAGCACCTCGACTGACAGCCTACCCTGGGGCTACACCTTC. Translation: CASTSTDSLPWGYTF.

The genes are TRBV7-9 and TRBJ1-2, with 7 bases aligning to TRBD1. Per germline, CDR1 SEHNR and CDR2 FQNEAQ (reference sequence). CDR3 size: 17 residues. Losses at the gene ends were 5 bases for V and 8 bases for J; bases not matched to a gene: 20. The CDR3 sequence is CASSHVQVTGRGKGYTF. The CDR3 DNA reads TGTGCCAGCAGCCACGTACAAGTGACAGGGAGGGGGAAAGGCTACACCTTC.

As regards this clonotype: One end of the junction does not line up with germline, which may come from a read error. The chain recombines TRBV7-7 with TRBJ1-3; D is perhaps TRBD1 (5 bases). CDR3 length: 15 residues. CDR1 is SSHAT, CDR2 FNYEAQ, per germline (reference sequence). CDR3 DNA sequence: TGTGCTAGCAGCTTAAGGGGTATTGGCGGAAACACCATATATTTT. It specifies CASSLRGIGGNTIYF.

Only a few counts were recorded for this clonotype. The chain recombines TRBV7-6 with TRBJ2-2; no clear D gene. This CDR3 comprises 12 residues. Germline lookup yields CDR1 SGHVS and CDR2 FNYEAQ. Trimming cost V 5 bases and J 4 bases, with 5 bases left between them. For the CDR3, the DNA is TGTGCCAGCAGCCAGTTCACCGGGGAGCTGTTTTTT. Translation: CASSQFTGELFF.

This clonotype occurred a few times. The rearrangement links TRBV7-6 to TRBJ2-3, with 12 bases matching TRBD2. The CDR3 sequence is 20 residues long. Germline V lookup: CDR1 SGHVS, CDR2 FNYEAQ. With V trimmed by 1 base and J by 0 bases, 11 bases remained unmatched. The chain's CDR3 is CASSLEGFFGTSGSTDTQYF. The CDR3 region has the DNA TGTGCCAGCAGCTTAGAAGGCTTTTTCGGGACTAGCGGGAGCACAGATACGCAGTATTTT.

The V gene is TRBV7-9, the J gene TRBJ2-7, with 7 bases fitting TRBD1. CDR1 is SEHNR, CDR2 FQNEAQ, per germline (reference sequence). The CDR3 extends over 13 amino acids. The ends lost 3 bases at V and 3 bases at J; junction bases unmatched: 2. CDR3 nucleotides: TGTGCCAGCAGCTTTGGGACAGACTACGAGCAGTACGTC. Its translation is CASSFGTDYEQYV.

In this sample, this clonotype turned up a few times. The gene calls are TRBV18 and TRBJ2-6, with D tentatively TRBD1 (5 bases). Germline values: CDR1 KGHSH, CDR2 LQKENI. V was pared by 8 bases and J by 0 bases, with 17 bases between. This CDR3 is 17 amino acids long. CDR3 DNA: TGTGCCAGCCCCGCCCGACAGCCTGACTCTGGGGCCAACGTCCTGACTTTC. Protein product: CASPARQPDSGANVLTF.